This TCR beta chain comes out of a study of blood T cell repertoires in COVID-19. At the level of the study: Sites across the United States, Italy and Spain contributed samples from acute and convalescent COVID-19.

Sequencing was performed with immunoSEQ multiplex PCR; in TCRdb, only in-frame clones are kept and a portion is missing. The data hold a few hundred thousand clones, with roughly 87% observed a single time. CDR3 length: 15 residues. Germline V CDR1 and CDR2: SGHTS, YDEGEE. Trimming took off 0 bases at V and 6 bases at J, with 15 bases between the two ends. The receptor comes from a man between 18 and 35 years old with active or convalescent COVID-19. The sample consisted of peripheral blood. The chain couples TRBV5-8 to TRBJ1-1; a weak D match, TRBD1 (5 bases). CDR3 DNA: TGTGCCAGCAGCTTGGTTCGCCAGGGTACCCCTGAAGCTTTCTTT. Protein product: CASSLVRQGTPEAFF.